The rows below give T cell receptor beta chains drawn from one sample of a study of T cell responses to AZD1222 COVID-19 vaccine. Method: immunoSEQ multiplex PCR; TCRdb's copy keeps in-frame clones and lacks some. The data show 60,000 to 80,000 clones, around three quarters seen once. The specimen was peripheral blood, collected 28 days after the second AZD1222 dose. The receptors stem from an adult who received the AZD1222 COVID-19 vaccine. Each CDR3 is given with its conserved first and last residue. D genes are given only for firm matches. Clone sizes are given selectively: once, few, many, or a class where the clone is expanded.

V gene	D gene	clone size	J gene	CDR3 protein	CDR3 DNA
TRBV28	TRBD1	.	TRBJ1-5	CASSTKGAHQPQHF	TGTGCCAGCAGTACAAAGGGGGCCCATCAGCCCCAGCATTTT
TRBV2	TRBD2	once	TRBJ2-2	CASSPTFGLDTGELFF	TGTGCCAGCAGTCCAACCTTCGGACTAGACACCGGGGAGCTGTTTTTT
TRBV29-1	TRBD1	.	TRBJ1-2	CSVAIGGVYGYTF	TGCAGCGTTGCGATAGGGGGCGTCTATGGCTACACCTTC
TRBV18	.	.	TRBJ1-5	CASSRGQGHQPQHF	TGTGCCAGCTCTAGGGGACAAGGGCATCAGCCCCAGCATTTT
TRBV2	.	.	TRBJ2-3	CASRDSASTDTQYF	TGTGCCAGCAGGGACAGTGCTAGCACAGATACGCAGTATTTT
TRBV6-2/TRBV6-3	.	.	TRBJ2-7	CASSYSSYEQYF	TGTGCCAGCAGTTACTCTTCCTACGAGCAGTACTTC
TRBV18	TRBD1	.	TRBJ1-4	CASSPRTGGNEKLFF	TGTGCCAGCTCACCGAGGACAGGGGGTAATGAAAAACTGTTTTTT
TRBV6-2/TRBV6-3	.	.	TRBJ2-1	CASSTGFTSYNEQFF	TGTGCCAGCAGTACCGGGTTTACCTCCTACAATGAGCAGTTCTTC
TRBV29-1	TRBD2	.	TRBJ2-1	CSVEVGGVEQFF	TGCAGCGTTGAAGTGGGGGGGGTTGAGCAGTTCTTC
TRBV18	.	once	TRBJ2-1	CASSPRGTFFIEQFF	TGTGCCAGCTCACCACGGGGGACCTTTTTTATCGAGCAGTTCTTC
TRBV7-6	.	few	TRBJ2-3	CASSLEATHNPDTQYF	TGTGCCAGCAGCTTGGAAGCAACGCATAACCCAGATACGCAGTATTTT
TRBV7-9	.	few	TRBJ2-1	CASTEVGIEQFF	TGTGCCAGCACCGAGGTTGGGATTGAGCAGTTCTTC
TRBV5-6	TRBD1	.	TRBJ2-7	CASSYRDRVNYEQYF	TGTGCCAGCAGCTACCGGGACAGGGTGAACTACGAGCAGTACTTC
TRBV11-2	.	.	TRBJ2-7	CASSFNGHEQYF	TGTGCCAGCAGCTTTAACGGCCACGAGCAGTACTTC
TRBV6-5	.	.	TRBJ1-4	CASSRQVNEKLFF	TGTGCCAGCAGTCGGCAGGTTAATGAAAAACTGTTTTTT
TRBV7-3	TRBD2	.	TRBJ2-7	CASSLFGGSGYEQYF	TGTGCCAGCAGCTTATTTGGCGGGAGCGGATACGAGCAGTACTTC
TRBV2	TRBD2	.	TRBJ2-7	CASSRPAGTSGGYEQYF	TGTGCCAGCAGTCGTCCCGCCGGGACTAGCGGGGGATACGAGCAGTACTTC
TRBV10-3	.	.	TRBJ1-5	CAISESINQPQHF	TGTGCCATCAGTGAGTCGATAAATCAGCCCCAGCATTTT
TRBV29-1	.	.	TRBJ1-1	CSVERDPGTEAFF	TGCAGCGTTGAAAGGGACCCGGGGACTGAAGCTTTCTTT
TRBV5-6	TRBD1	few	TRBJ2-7	CASSTGQGVYEQYF	TGTGCCAGCAGCACGGGACAGGGCGTCTACGAGCAGTACTTC
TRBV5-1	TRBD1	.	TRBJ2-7	CASRMGTGDYEQYF	TGCGCCAGCAGAATGGGGACAGGGGACTACGAGCAGTACTTC
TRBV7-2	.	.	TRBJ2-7	CASSTSGTPTYEQYF	TGTGCCAGCAGCACCTCCGGGACACCGACCTACGAGCAGTACTTC
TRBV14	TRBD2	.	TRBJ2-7	CASSQGAGGPYEQYF	TGTGCCAGCAGCCAAGGGGCGGGAGGGCCTTACGAGCAGTACTTC
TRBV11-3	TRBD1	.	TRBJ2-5	CASSPDRGQETQYF	TGTGCCAGCAGCCCCGACAGGGGGCAAGAGACCCAGTACTTC
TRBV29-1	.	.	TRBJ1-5	CSVVVEGHQPQHF	TGCAGCGTGGTCGTCGAGGGCCATCAGCCCCAGCATTTT
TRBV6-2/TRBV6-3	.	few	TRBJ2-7	CASSYGQHTYEQYF	TGTGCCAGCAGTTACGGGCAGCACACCTACGAGCAGTACTTC
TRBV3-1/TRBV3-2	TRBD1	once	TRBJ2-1	CASSQKGAGNEQFF	TGTGCCAGCAGCCAAAAGGGGGCTGGGAATGAGCAGTTCTTC
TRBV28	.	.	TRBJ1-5	CASSLSLGDNQPQHF	TGTGCCAGCAGTTTGTCACTAGGGGACAATCAGCCCCAGCATTTT
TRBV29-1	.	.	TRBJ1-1	CSVEGANTEAFF	TGCAGCGTCGAAGGGGCGAACACTGAAGCTTTCTTT
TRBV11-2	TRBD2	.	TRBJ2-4	CASSLDWGGAKNIQYF	TGTGCCAGCAGCTTAGATTGGGGAGGGGCCAAAAACATTCAGTACTTC
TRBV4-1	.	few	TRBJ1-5	CASSQDGAGSNQPQHF	TGCGCCAGCAGCCAAGATGGAGCGGGGAGCAATCAGCCCCAGCATTTT
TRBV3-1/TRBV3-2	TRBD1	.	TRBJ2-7	CASSHTGQGTYEQYF	TGTGCCAGCAGCCATACCGGACAGGGAACCTACGAGCAGTACTTC
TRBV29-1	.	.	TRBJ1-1	CSVERAGYDTEAFF	TGCAGCGTTGAAAGGGCAGGGTACGACACTGAAGCTTTCTTT
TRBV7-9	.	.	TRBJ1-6	CASSLGLGGVNSPLHF	TGTGCCAGCAGCTTAGGTCTCGGGGGGGTTAATTCACCCCTCCACTTT
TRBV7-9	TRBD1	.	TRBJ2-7	CASSSNRDRADEQYF	TGTGCCAGCAGCTCAAATAGGGACAGGGCCGACGAGCAGTACTTC
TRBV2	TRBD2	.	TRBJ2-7	CASRIGSGVREQYF	TGTGCCAGCAGAATAGGTAGCGGGGTCCGAGAGCAGTACTTC
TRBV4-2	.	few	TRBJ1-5	CASSQRRNDQPQHF	TGTGCCAGCAGCCAACGACGAAACGATCAGCCCCAGCATTTT
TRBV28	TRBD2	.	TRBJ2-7	CASSPRAGVSYEQYF	TGTGCCAGCAGCCCTAGGGCGGGAGTCTCCTACGAGCAGTACTTC
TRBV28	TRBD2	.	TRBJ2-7	CASSLWTGTSGPYEQYF	TGTGCCAGCAGTTTATGGACCGGGACTAGCGGTCCCTACGAGCAGTACTTC
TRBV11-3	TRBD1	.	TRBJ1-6	CASSRGQGENSPLHF	TGTGCCAGCAGCCGAGGACAGGGCGAAAATTCACCCCTCCACTTT
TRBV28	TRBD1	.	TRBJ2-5	CASSLLVGQMNSQYF	TGTGCCAGCAGTTTATTGGTGGGACAGATGAATTCCCAGTACTTC
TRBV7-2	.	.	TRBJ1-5	CASSLGVTPREPQHF	TGTGCCAGCAGCTTAGGGGTTACCCCTAGAGAGCCCCAGCATTTT
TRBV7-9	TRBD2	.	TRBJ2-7	CASSSGTSGSSSYEQYF	TGTGCCAGCAGCTCAGGGACTAGCGGGTCCAGCTCCTACGAGCAGTACTTC
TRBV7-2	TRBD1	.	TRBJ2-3	CASSLWGTGFDTQYF	TGTGCCAGCAGCTTATGGGGGACAGGGTTTGATACGCAGTATTTT
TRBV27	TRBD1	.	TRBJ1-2	CASSLDAGTASLGYTF	TGTGCCAGCAGTTTGGACGCCGGGACAGCTTCTCTGGGCTACACCTTC
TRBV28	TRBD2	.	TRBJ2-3	CASKTSGGERQYF	TGTGCCAGCAAGACTAGCGGGGGGGAGAGGCAGTATTTT
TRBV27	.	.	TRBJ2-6	CASSLFSAPGANVLTF	TGTGCCAGCAGTTTATTTTCAGCCCCTGGGGCCAACGTCCTGACTTTC
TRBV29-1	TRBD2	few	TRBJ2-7	CSVSGLARTGGNGQYF	TGCAGCGTTTCGGGACTAGCGAGAACGGGGGGAAACGGGCAGTACTTC
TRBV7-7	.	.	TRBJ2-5	CASSFGISIQKTQYF	TGTGCCAGCAGCTTCGGGATCTCGATTCAAAAGACCCAGTACTTC
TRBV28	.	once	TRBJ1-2	CASSLVEYGYTF	TGTGCCAGCAGTTTGGTGGAATATGGCTACACCTTC
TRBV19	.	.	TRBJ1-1	CASSIGSGEAFF	TGTGCCAGTAGTATTGGCTCCGGTGAAGCTTTCTTT
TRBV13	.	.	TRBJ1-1	CASSPQVNTEAFF	TGTGCCAGCAGCCCACAGGTCAACACTGAAGCTTTCTTT
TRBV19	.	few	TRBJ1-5	CASKPFTGLDQPQHF	TGTGCCAGTAAACCGTTTACAGGGCTTGATCAGCCCCAGCATTTT